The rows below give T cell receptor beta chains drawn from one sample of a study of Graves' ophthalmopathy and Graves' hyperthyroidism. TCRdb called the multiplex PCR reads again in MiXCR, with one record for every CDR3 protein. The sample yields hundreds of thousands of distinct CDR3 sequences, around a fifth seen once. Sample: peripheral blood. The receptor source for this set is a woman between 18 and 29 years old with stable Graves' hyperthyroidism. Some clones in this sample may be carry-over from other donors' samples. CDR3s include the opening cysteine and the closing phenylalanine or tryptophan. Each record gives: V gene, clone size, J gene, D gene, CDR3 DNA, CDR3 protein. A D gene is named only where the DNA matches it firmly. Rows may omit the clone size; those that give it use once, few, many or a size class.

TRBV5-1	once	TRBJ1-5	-	TGCGCCAGCAGCAGACGGACGGGGGTCAGTCAGCCCCAGCATTTT	CASSRRTGVSQPQHF
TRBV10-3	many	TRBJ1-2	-	TGTGCCACCCCCGGGCTCTCCGGAGGCTACACCTTC	CATPGLSGGYTF
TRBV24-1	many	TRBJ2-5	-	TGTGCCACCAGTGATCAGGGTCGGGAGACCCAGTACTTC	CATSDQGRETQYF
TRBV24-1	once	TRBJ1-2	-	TGTGCCACCAGTACAAATAACTATGGCTACACCTTC	CATSTNNYGYTF
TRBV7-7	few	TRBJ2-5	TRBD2	TGTGCTAGCAGCCTTATCTGCGGGAGGGCCCAAGAGACCCAGTACTTC	CASSLICGRAQETQYF
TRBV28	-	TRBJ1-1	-	TGTGCCAGCAGTTTATTGGCAGGGATGACTGAAGCTTTCTTT	CASSLLAGMTEAFF
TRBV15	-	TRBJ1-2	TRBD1	TGTGCCACCAGCACCCGGACAGGGGGCGTCGGCTACACCTTC	CATSTRTGGVGYTF
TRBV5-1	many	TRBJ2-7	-	TGCGCCAGCAGCAGCAGGGCCATCTCCTACGAGCAGTACTTC	CASSSRAISYEQYF
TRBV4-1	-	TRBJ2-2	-	TGCGCCAGCAGCCAAGGGAGCCATGAGGCCGGGGAGCTGTTTTTT	CASSQGSHEAGELFF
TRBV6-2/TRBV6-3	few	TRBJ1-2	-	TGTGCCAGCAGTTACTCGGACGGCCGGAACTATGGCTACACCTTC	CASSYSDGRNYGYTF
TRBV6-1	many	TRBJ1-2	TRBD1	TGTGCCAGCAGTGACTGGGACAGGGGGGACTATGGCTACACCTTC	CASSDWDRGDYGYTF
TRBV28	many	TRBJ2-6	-	TGTGCCAGCAGTCTATATGCCGGGGCCAACGTCCTGACTTTC	CASSLYAGANVLTF
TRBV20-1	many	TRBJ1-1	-	TGCAGTGCTAGAGTCGGGGAGGGGGCTGAAGCTTTCTTT	CSARVGEGAEAFF
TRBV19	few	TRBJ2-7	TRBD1	TGTGCCAGTAGTTTGGACAGGGAAGAGGACGAGCAGTACTTC	CASSLDREEDEQYF
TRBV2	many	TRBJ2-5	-	TGTGCCAGCAGTACCATGTACCAAGAGACCCAGTACTTC	CASSTMYQETQYF
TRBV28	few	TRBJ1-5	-	TGTGCCAGCAATTTTAAGTCCAATCAGCCCCAGCATTTT	CASNFKSNQPQHF
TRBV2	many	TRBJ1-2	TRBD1	TGTGCCAGCAGTGAGTCAGGGGGCTCGGTAAACTATGGCTACACCTTC	CASSESGGSVNYGYTF
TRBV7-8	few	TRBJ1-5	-	TGTGCCAGCAGCTTAGCAACTGGCCGCAATCAGCCCCAGCATTTT	CASSLATGRNQPQHF
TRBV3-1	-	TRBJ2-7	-	TGTGCCAGCAGCCCCCGGGGGTTGCCCGAGCAGTACTTC	CASSPRGLPEQYF
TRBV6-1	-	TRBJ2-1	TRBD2	TGTGCCAGCAGCCGGACTAGCGGGGGGGGCAACAATGAGCAGTTCTTC	CASSRTSGGGNNEQFF
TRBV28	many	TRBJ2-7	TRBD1	TGTGCCAGCAGCCAGACAGGGGTGGGCGAGCAGTACTTC	CASSQTGVGEQYF
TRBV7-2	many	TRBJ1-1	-	TGTGCCAGCAGCTTAAGGGGTCTGGCGAACACTGAAGCTTTCTTT	CASSLRGLANTEAFF
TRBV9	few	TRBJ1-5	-	TGTGCCAGCGGGGAGGGGGATCAGCCCCAGCATTTT	CASGEGDQPQHF
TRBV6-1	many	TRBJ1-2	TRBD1	TGTGCCAGCAGTATCGGGACAGGGGAAGATGGCTACACCTTC	CASSIGTGEDGYTF
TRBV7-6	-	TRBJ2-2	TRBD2	TGTGCCAGCAGCTTCCAAGCGGGGGCCCGTGCCGGGGAGTTGTTTTTT	CASSFQAGARAGELFF
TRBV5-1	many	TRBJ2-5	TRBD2	TGCGCCAGCAGCCAAAGACTAGCGGGAGGAGAGACCCAGTACTTC	CASSQRLAGGETQYF
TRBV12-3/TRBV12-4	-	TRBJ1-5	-	TGTGCCAGCAGTTTTAACACTTATCAGCCCCAGCATTTT	CASSFNTYQPQHF
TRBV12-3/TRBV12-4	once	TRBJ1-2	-	TGTGCCAGCAGTTCGACTTCTATCGGCGATGGCTACACCTTC	CASSSTSIGDGYTF
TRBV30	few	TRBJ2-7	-	TGTGCCTGGAGTGTACTTAGGGGTCGGCACGAGCAGTACTTC	CAWSVLRGRHEQYF
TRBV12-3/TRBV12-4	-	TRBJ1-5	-	TGTGCCACCCAGACAGGGCCCCAGCATTTT	CATQTGPQHF
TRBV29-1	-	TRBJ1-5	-	TGCAGCGTTGCCGGCAGCCTCTATAGCAATCAGCCCCAGCATTTT	CSVAGSLYSNQPQHF
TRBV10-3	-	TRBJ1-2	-	TGTGCCAGCAGCGAGTCTAAGGGACAATTCTATGGCTACACCTTC	CASSESKGQFYGYTF
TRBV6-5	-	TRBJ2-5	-	TGTGCCAGCAGTTACTTAGCGGAAGAGACCCAGTACTTC	CASSYLAEETQYF
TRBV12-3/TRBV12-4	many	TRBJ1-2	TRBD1	TGTGCCAGCAGTCACGGAATTAGGACAGGGGAAAATGGCTACACCTTC	CASSHGIRTGENGYTF
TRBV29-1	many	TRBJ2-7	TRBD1	TGCAGCGCTTTGGGGACGGGACAGTACTACGAGCAGTACTTC	CSALGTGQYYEQYF
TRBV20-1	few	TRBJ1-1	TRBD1	TGCAGTGCTAGAAACAGACAGGGGTGGACTGAAGCTTTCTTT	CSARNRQGWTEAFF
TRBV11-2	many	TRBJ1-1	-	TGTGCCAGCAGCTTTTCGCCCAACACTGAAGCTTTCTTT	CASSFSPNTEAFF
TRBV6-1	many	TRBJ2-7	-	TGTGCCAGCAGTCAACGATCCATGTCCCTCTACGAGCAGTACTTC	CASSQRSMSLYEQYF
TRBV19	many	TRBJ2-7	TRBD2	TGTGCCAGTAGTATAGTGGCTAGCGGGGCCTACGAGCAGTACTTC	CASSIVASGAYEQYF
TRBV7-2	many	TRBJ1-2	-	TGTGCCAGCAGCCACCCGGGGGGCTTTGGCTACACCTTC	CASSHPGGFGYTF
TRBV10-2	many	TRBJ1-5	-	TGCGCCAGCAGTGATGGTCAGCCCCAGCATTTT	CASSDGQPQHF
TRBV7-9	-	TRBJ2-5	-	TGTGCCAGCAGCTTCGGATCTAGGAGACAAGAGACCCAGTACTTC	CASSFGSRRQETQYF
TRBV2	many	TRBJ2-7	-	TGTGCCAGCAGTGCCGAACCTCAAGCCTACGAGCAGTACTTC	CASSAEPQAYEQYF
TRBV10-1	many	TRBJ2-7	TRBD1	TGCGCCAGCAGTGAGACGACAGGGGGCGCGGGCGAGCAGTACTTC	CASSETTGGAGEQYF
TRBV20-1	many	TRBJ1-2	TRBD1	TGCAGTGCCCGGCTGGACAGGGGAACCTATGGCTACACCTTC	CSARLDRGTYGYTF
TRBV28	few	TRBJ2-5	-	TGTGCCAGCACAAGTGGCGGGCGGGTGAAAGAGACCCAGTACTTC	CASTSGGRVKETQYF
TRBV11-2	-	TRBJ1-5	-	TGTGCCAGCAGCTTAGATTTCCAGGGATTTCAGCCCCAGCATTTT	CASSLDFQGFQPQHF
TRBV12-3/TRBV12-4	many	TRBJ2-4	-	TGTGCCAGCAGTCTACATGGGGGAAACATTCAGTACTTC	CASSLHGGNIQYF
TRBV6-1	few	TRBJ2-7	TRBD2	TGTGCCAGCAAAAAGCGGGGGACCTACGAGCAGTACTTC	CASKKRGTYEQYF
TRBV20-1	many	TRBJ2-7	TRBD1	TGCAGTGCTAGAGTTCCGGGACAGGGTTTTTGGAGCTCCTACGAGCAGTACTTC	CSARVPGQGFWSSYEQYF
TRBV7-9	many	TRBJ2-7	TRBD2	TGTGCCAGCAGCTTGACTAGCGGGGAAACCTACGAGCAGTACTTC	CASSLTSGETYEQYF